Presented here are 15 T cell receptor beta chains from one specimen sequenced in a study of tumor-infiltrating lymphocytes in oesophageal squamous cell carcinoma. TCRdb fed the PCR reads into MiXCR, producing one record per CDR3 protein. The sample yields 3,000 to 4,000 distinct CDR3 sequences, roughly a sixth seen once. Sequencing was performed on esophageal tumor tissue. All receptors come from a male donor with esophageal squamous cell carcinoma.

Of note for this clonotype: Because it lacks the conserved phenylalanine or tryptophan at the end, this CDR3 is likely a read error. Because the CDR3's place on the DNA is in doubt, the DNA is left out and the CDR3 is given as listed by TCRdb. The rearrangement links TRBV7-2 to TRBJ2-5; TRBD2, the table's D call, was not compared with the DNA. Germline loops: CDR1 SGHTA, CDR2 FQGNSA. The CDR3 has 16 amino acids, counting both end residues. CDR3 residues: CASSLEAGKSGYTFGS.

The J gene is TRBJ2-1, the V gene TRBV5-1; 10 bases fit TRBD1. The J segment lost 10 bases and the V segment lost 3 bases, leaving 7 bases of the junction unmatched. Germline assignment: CDR1 SGHRS and CDR2 YFSETQ. This CDR3 is 14 amino acids long. CDR3: CASSSRDRGTEQFF. In DNA, the CDR3 is TGCGCCAGCAGCTCCCGGGACAGGGGAACCGAGCAGTTCTTC. The full variable domain, rest sourced from reference TRBV5-1 and TRBJ2-1, is KAGVTQTPRYLIKTRGQQVTLSCSPISGHRSVSWYQQTPGQGLQFLFEYFSETQRNKGNFPGRFSGRQFSNSRSEMNVSTLELGDSALYLCASSSRDRGTEQFFGPGTRLTVL.

Turning to this clonotype: A much bigger clone sits one base away, suggesting this may be a read error. This rearrangement joins TRBV19 to TRBJ2-5; TRBD2 matches 9 bases. The CDR3 consists of 15 residues. Germline V gene lookup returns CDR1 LNHDA and CDR2 SQIVND (reference sequence). Losses at the gene ends were 8 bases for V and 11 bases for J; bases not matched to a gene: 18. CDR3 in amino acids: CASYSPSGTHNEQYF. CDR3 DNA: TGTGCCAGTTACTCCCCTAGCGGGACCCACAATGAGCAGTACTTC.

Worth noting for this clonotype: Since no conserved phenylalanine or tryptophan closes the CDR3, a read error is the likely cause. Because the CDR3's place on the DNA is in doubt, the DNA is left out and the CDR3 is given as listed by TCRdb. The chain carries TRBV7-6 and TRBJ2-6; TRBD2 was called by the table and not checked on the DNA. CDR1 is SGHVS, CDR2 FNYEAQ, per germline. The CDR3 has 17 amino acids, counting both end residues. The CDR3 reads CASSLGLAGVNEQFFGA.

This clonotype qualifies as medium-sized. V gene TRBV6-6 combines with J gene TRBJ1-2, with a possible D match to TRBD1 (6 bases). CDR1 MNHNY and CDR2 SVGAGI come from the germline V gene (reference sequence). V dropped 2 bases and J dropped 4 bases, with 17 bases sitting between them. The CDR3 sequence is 16 residues long. CDR3 protein: CASSYRILDSLYGYTF. In DNA form, the CDR3 reads TGTGCCAGCAGTTACCGAATTCTGGACAGCCTCTATGGCTACACCTTC.

This clonotype was counted many times. It is likely a read error, because the conserved phenylalanine at the end of the CDR3 is missing. The DNA is left out, because the CDR3 cannot be placed on it with certainty; the CDR3 is given as TCRdb lists it. The chain has TRBV6-1 and TRBJ1-3. The CDR3 region is 9 residues in length, termini included. Germline V gene sequence: CDR1 MNHNS, CDR2 SASEGT. CDR3 residues: CASKLLAGV.

Points on this clonotype: Given the absence of the conserved phenylalanine or tryptophan at the CDR3 end, a read error is likely. The limits of the CDR3 on the DNA are not certain, so only TCRdb's listed CDR3 is given. This chain joins TRBV7-3 and TRBJ2-3; the table's D call, TRBD1, was not checked against the DNA. The CDR3 spans 12 residues, counting both ends. CDR1 SGHTA and CDR2 FQGTGA come from the germline V gene. The CDR3 protein is CASSLWKRQGNL.

This clonotype was picked up many times. The V and J genes are TRBV18 and TRBJ2-4, with unresolved D. This CDR3 is 17 amino acids long. V was clipped by 0 bases and J by 3 bases, with 15 bases between them. Per the germline V gene, CDR1 is KGHSH and CDR2 is LQKENI. The chain's CDR3 is CASSPPAHSHNKNIQYF. CDR3 DNA: TGTGCCAGCTCACCACCGGCCCACTCTCACAACAAAAACATTCAGTACTTC.

Here the CDR3 reads CAWSGTGIHEQYF. The DNA of the CDR3 is TGTGCCTGGAGCGGGACAGGGATCCACGAGCAGTACTTC. The chain couples TRBV30 to TRBJ2-1, with TRBD1 matching 9 bases. The J call is doubtful: the DNA matches TRBJ2-7 better. Germline CDR1 and CDR2: GTSNPN and SVGIG (reference sequence). The CDR3 is 13 amino acids.

This clonotype was found many times. This chain connects TRBV13 to TRBJ2-6, with 12 bases fitting TRBD1. Trimming removed 3 bases from V and 2 bases from J; junction bases left unmatched: 2. CDR3 length: 17 amino acids. CDR1 and CDR2 (germline): PRHDT, FYEKMQ (reference sequence). The CDR3, as DNA: TGTGCCAGCAGCTTTTGGGACAGGGGGCCTGGGGCCAACGTCCTGACTTTC. It codes for CASSFWDRGPGANVLTF.

In this sample, this clonotype turned up many times. The rearrangement uses TRBV6-1 and TRBJ2-5; either TRBD1 or TRBD2 may fit D (6 bases each). This CDR3 comprises 14 residues. Trimming cost V 8 bases and J 2 bases, with 15 bases left between them. In germline, CDR1 is MNHNS, CDR2 SASEGT. As DNA, the CDR3 is TGTGCCAGCCTCGAACGGAGGGGGCAAGAGACCCAGTACTTC. It is translated as CASLERRGQETQYF.

This clonotype was observed at least ten times. The chain employs TRBV25-1 and TRBJ2-5; 8 bases map to TRBD1. CDR3 length equals 17 residues. V dropped 3 bases and J dropped 11; count of bases not matched to a gene: 20. The germline V gene encodes CDR1 MGHDK and CDR2 SYGVNS. The CDR3 spells CASSDSRWDRSLGEQYF. CDR3 bases: TGTGCCAGCAGTGATAGTCGGTGGGACAGGTCGTTGGGTGAGCAGTACTTC.

This clonotype is medium-sized. V is TRBV7-3 and J is TRBJ2-3; 12 bases are a match to TRBD2. J lost 5 bases, V lost 2 bases, and 5 bases had no gene match. CDR1 SGHTA and CDR2 FQGTGA come from the germline V gene. The CDR3 extends over 16 amino acids. The CDR3 DNA reads TGTGCCAGCAGCTTATCTCTAGCGGGGGGGCAAGATACGCAGTATTTT. It encodes CASSLSLAGGQDTQYF.

In its sample, this clonotype was seen many times. The chain has TRBV10-2 and TRBJ2-7; a weak D match, TRBD1 (5 bases). There are 14 residues in the CDR3. Germline CDR1 and CDR2: WSHSY and SAAADI. V lost 2 bases to trimming and J lost 1 base, with 9 bases between them. The CDR3 loop is CASSEDSYSYEQYF. CDR3 DNA: TGCGCCAGCAGTGAGGACAGCTATTCCTACGAGCAGTACTTC.

This clonotype was detected ten times or more. A much larger clone differs from this one at a single base, so this may be a read error. The chain joins TRBV11-2 to TRBJ2-5, with 9 positions matching TRBD2. The CDR3 spans 16 residues. Germline V lookup: CDR1 SGHAT, CDR2 FQNNGV. Trimming removed 5 bases from V and 11 bases from J; junction bases left unmatched: 18. The CDR3 spells CASSPLSGGANNEQYF. The CDR3 DNA follows: TGTGCCAGCAGCCCACTTAGCGGGGGAGCCAACAATGAGCAGTACTTC.